This TCR beta chain was profiled in a study of preoperative IRX-2 immunotherapy in early breast cancer. Produced via immunoSEQ multiplex PCR; TCRdb's table is partial and in-frame only. The repertoire includes 20,000 to 25,000 clones, 95% of them detected once, and about 16% sits in the top ten. The CDR3 runs 15 residues. CDR1 SEHNR and CDR2 FQNEAQ come from the germline V gene (reference sequence). The germline V and J ends were trimmed by 0 bases and 2 bases, with 7 bases remaining between them. Described treatment: preoperative locoregional IRX-2 cytokine immunotherapy. The TCR comes from a human donor with breast cancer. The sample here was tumor tissue, taken after IRX-2 immunotherapy. This chain links TRBV7-9 with TRBJ2-2, with unresolved D. This chain's CDR3 is CASSLATGNTGELFF. The CDR3 coding sequence is TGTGCCAGCAGCTTAGCAACCGGAAACACCGGGGAGCTGTTTTTT.